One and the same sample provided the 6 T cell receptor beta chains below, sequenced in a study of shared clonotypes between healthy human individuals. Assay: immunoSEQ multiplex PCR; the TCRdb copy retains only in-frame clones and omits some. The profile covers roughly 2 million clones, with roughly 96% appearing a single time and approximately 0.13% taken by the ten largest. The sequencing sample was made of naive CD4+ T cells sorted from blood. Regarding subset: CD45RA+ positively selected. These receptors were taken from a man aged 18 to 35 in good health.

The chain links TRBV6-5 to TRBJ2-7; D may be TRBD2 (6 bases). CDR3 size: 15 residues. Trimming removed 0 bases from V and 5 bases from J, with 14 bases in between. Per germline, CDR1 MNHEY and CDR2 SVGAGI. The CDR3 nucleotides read TGTGCCAGCAGTTACTCGAGGGTGGAGGGGAACGAGCAGTACTTC. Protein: CASSYSRVEGNEQYF.

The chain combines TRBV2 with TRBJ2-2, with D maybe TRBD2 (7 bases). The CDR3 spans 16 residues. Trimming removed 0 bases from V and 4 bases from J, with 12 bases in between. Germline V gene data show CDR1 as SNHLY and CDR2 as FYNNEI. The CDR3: CASSEARGLGTGELFF. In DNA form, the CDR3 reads TGTGCCAGCAGTGAAGCGCGGGGGCTAGGCACCGGGGAGCTGTTTTTT.

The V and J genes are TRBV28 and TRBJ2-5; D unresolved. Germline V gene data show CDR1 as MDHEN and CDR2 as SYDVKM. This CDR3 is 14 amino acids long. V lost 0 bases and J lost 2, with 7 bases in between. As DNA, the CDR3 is TGTGCCAGCAGTTTATGGCGTGAGCAAGAGACCCAGTACTTC. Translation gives CASSLWREQETQYF.

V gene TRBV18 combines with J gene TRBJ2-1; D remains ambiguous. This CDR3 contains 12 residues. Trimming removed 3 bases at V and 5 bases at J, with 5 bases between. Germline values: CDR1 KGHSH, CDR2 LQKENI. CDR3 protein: CASSPMDNEQFF. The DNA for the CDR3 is TGTGCCAGCTCACCTATGGACAATGAGCAGTTCTTC.

CDR3 DNA: TGTGCCTGGAGTGTATGGGGGGGAGCGTGGGAGACCCAGTACTTC. The encoded protein is CAWSVWGGAWETQYF. The rearrangement joins TRBV30 to TRBJ2-5, with 7 bases matching TRBD2. V lost 0 bases, J lost 5 bases, and 9 bases stayed unmatched. The CDR3 runs to 15 residues. Germline V gene lookup returns CDR1 GTSNPN and CDR2 SVGIG (reference sequence).

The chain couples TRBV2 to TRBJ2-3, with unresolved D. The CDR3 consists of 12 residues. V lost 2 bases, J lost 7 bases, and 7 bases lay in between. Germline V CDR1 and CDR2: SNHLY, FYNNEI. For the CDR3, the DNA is TGTGCCAGCAGTGAATTGAGGCATACGCAGTATTTT. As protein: CASSELRHTQYF.